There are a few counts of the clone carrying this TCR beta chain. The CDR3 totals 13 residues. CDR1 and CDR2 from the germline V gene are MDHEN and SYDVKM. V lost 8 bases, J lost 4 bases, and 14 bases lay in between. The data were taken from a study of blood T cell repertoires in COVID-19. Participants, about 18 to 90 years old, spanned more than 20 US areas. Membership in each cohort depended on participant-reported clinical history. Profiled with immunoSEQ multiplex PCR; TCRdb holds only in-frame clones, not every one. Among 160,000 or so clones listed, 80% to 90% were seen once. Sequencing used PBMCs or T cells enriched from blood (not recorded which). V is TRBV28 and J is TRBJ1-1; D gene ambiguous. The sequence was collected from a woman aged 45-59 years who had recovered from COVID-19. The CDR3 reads CASGLTAGTEAFF. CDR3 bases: TGTGCCAGCGGACTAACAGCAGGCACTGAAGCTTTCTTT.